A selection of T cell receptor beta chains follows, all from one sample in a study of T-cell reconstitution after alpha-beta-depleted transplantation in children. Using its own MiXCR run on the PCR reads, TCRdb lists one record per CDR3 protein. Altogether some 550,000 distinct CDR3 sequences are present, about 16% being singletons, with the ten largest covering 2.5% to 3.5%. The specimen was PBMCs from the stem cell graft donor, collected from the stem cell graft. These receptors were taken from a human donor who donated a stem cell graft to a child with acute lymphoblastic leukemia. CDR3s include the opening cysteine and the closing phenylalanine or tryptophan. A D gene is named only where the DNA matches it firmly. A clone size is listed for some rows: how often the clone was seen (once, few, many), or a class if it is expanded.

size | J | D | V | CDR3 | DNA
- | TRBJ2-2 | TRBD2 | TRBV30 | CAWSVLAGSGELFF | TGTGCCTGGAGTGTACTAGCGGGATCCGGGGAGCTGTTTTTT
- | TRBJ2-1 | TRBD2 | TRBV6-4 | CASRSPGLAGEPYNEQFF | TGTGCCAGCAGATCACCGGGACTAGCGGGAGAGCCCTACAATGAGCAGTTCTTC
many | TRBJ2-6 | - | TRBV7-8 | CASSDRFYSGANVLTF | TGTGCCAGCAGCGACCGATTTTACTCTGGGGCCAACGTCCTGACTTTC
- | TRBJ1-1 | TRBD1 | TRBV7-2 | CASSFRTGAEAFF | TGTGCCAGCAGCTTCAGGACAGGCGCTGAAGCTTTCTTT
- | TRBJ2-5 | - | TRBV5-1 | CASSSGDNLLGETQYF | TGCGCCAGCAGCTCCGGGGACAACCTATTAGGGGAGACCCAGTACTTC
- | TRBJ2-5 | - | TRBV7-3 | CASSLIATPRETQYF | TGTGCCAGCAGCTTAATTGCGACCCCCCGGGAGACCCAGTACTTC
few | TRBJ2-7 | - | TRBV7-9 | CASSQPDSFYEQYF | TGTGCCAGCAGCCAACCGGACAGCTTCTACGAGCAGTACTTC
- | TRBJ1-5 | - | TRBV7-8 | CASSLEIAGTQPQHF | TGTGCCAGCAGCTTAGAAATAGCGGGCACTCAGCCCCAGCATTTT
few | TRBJ2-7 | TRBD1 | TRBV25-1 | CASSDRNRDRAYEQYF | TGTGCCAGCAGTGATCGGAACCGGGACAGGGCCTACGAGCAGTACTTC
few | TRBJ2-1 | TRBD2 | TRBV11-2 | CASSEAGLNEQFF | TGTGCCAGCAGCGAAGCGGGACTGAATGAGCAGTTCTTC
- | TRBJ2-2 | TRBD2 | TRBV9 | CASSVVAGVSGELFF | TGTGCCAGCAGCGTAGTAGCGGGGGTGTCCGGGGAGCTGTTTTTT
many | TRBJ1-1 | TRBD1 | TRBV5-1 | CASSSGQGGTEAFF | TGTGCCAGCAGTTCCGGACAGGGGGGCACTGAAGCTTTCTTT
- | TRBJ1-2 | TRBD1 | TRBV27 | CASRKTGTGHGYTF | TGTGCCAGCAGAAAAACCGGGACAGGTCATGGCTACACCTTC
few | TRBJ1-5 | TRBD1 | TRBV6-1 | CASSRWRQGAGVEPQHF | TGTGCCAGCAGTAGATGGAGACAGGGGGCGGGGGTAGAGCCCCAGCATTTT
- | TRBJ1-6 | - | TRBV6-2/TRBV6-3 | CASSSGTALSPLHF | TGTGCCAGCAGTTCCGGGACGGCCCTTTCACCCCTCCACTTT
- | TRBJ2-7 | TRBD1 | TRBV25-1 | CATSDRGEPWGEQYF | TGTGCCACCTCCGACAGGGGTGAACCTTGGGGCGAGCAGTACTTC
- | TRBJ1-5 | - | TRBV21-1 | CASSKAIRVPRPQHF | TGTGCCAGCAGCAAAGCGATCCGGGTCCCACGGCCCCAGCATTTT
- | TRBJ1-1 | - | TRBV2 | CASTLDRTEAFF | TGTGCCAGCACCCTAGACAGGACTGAAGCTTTCTTT
few | TRBJ2-7 | TRBD1 | TRBV27 | CASSENPTGVHEQYF | TGTGCCAGCAGTGAGAACCCGACAGGGGTCCACGAGCAGTACTTC
few | TRBJ2-7 | TRBD1 | TRBV29-1 | CSVGDSNSYEQYF | TGCAGCGTTGGGGACAGCAACTCCTACGAGCAGTACTTC
- | TRBJ2-3 | - | TRBV4-1 | CASSPQDWLDPSTQYF | TGCGCCAGCAGCCCCCAGGACTGGCTGGACCCCTCTACGCAGTATTTT
- | TRBJ2-7 | TRBD1 | TRBV23-1 | CAAGTVVYEQYF | TGCGCCGCAGGGACAGTTGTTTACGAGCAGTACTTC
few | TRBJ1-1 | - | TRBV19 | CASSYRTENTEAFF | TGTGCCAGTAGTTACCGGACAGAGAACACTGAAGCTTTCTTT
- | TRBJ2-5 | TRBD2 | TRBV11-2 | CASSLGWREKETQYF | TGTGCCAGCAGCTTAGGGTGGCGGGAGAAAGAGACCCAGTACTTC
few | TRBJ2-7 | TRBD2 | TRBV3-1 | CASSQDPGLAGGRPYEQYF | TGTGCCAGCAGCCAAGATCCTGGACTAGCGGGAGGGCGCCCCTACGAGCAGTACTTC
many | TRBJ2-1 | TRBD1 | TRBV10-3 | CAISEPGTGRGNEQFF | TGTGCCATCAGTGAGCCCGGGACAGGGCGTGGTAATGAGCAGTTCTTC
- | TRBJ2-7 | TRBD2 | TRBV6-5 | CASSYSGLAGEHYEQYF | TGTGCCAGCAGTTACTCGGGACTAGCGGGAGAACACTACGAGCAGTACTTC
- | TRBJ2-6 | TRBD2 | TRBV2 | CASSSGLAASGANVLTF | TGTGCCAGCAGTTCTGGTCTAGCGGCTTCTGGGGCCAACGTCCTGACTTTC
few | TRBJ2-7 | - | TRBV5-1 | CASSSLDGTYEQYF | TGCGCCAGCAGCTCCCTGGACGGTACCTACGAGCAGTACTTC
few | TRBJ2-7 | - | TRBV20-1 | CSARFTPGQIYEQYF | TGCAGTGCCAGATTTACGCCAGGACAAATCTACGAGCAGTACTTC
- | TRBJ2-2 | - | TRBV29-1 | CSVEPDSGELFF | TGCAGCGTGGAACCGGACAGCGGGGAGCTGTTTTTT